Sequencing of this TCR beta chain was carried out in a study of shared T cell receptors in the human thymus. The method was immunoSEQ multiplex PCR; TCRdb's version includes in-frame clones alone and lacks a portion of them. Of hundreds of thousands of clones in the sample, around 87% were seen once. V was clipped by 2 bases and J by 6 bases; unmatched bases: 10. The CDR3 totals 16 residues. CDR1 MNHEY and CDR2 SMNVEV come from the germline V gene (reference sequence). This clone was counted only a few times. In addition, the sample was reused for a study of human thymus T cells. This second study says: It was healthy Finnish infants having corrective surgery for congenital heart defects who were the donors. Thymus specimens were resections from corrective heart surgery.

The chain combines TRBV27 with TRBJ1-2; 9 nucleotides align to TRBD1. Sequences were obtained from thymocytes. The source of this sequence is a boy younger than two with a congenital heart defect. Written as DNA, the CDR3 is TGTGCCAGCAGTTTACGGTCCCGGGACAGGGTAGATGGCTACACCTTC. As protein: CASSLRSRDRVDGYTF.